This section outlines one TCR beta chain sequence together with its context. There are 14 residues in the CDR3. V lost 0 bases to trimming and J lost 0 bases, with 6 bases between them. Germline CDR1 reads SGHRS; CDR2 reads YFSETQ. TCRdb fed the RT-PCR reads into MiXCR, producing one record per CDR3 protein. The table has some 92,000 distinct CDR3 sequences, around 48% seen once. This record comes from a study of patients and donors after allogeneic stem cell transplantation. This TCR came from a human donor who was either an allogeneic HSCT recipient or a stem cell or donor lymphocyte infusion donor (not recorded which). It is not recorded whose cells these are; they may come from a transplant donor. The chain recombines TRBV5-1 with TRBJ1-2; D gene ambiguous. The material sequenced was blood, either unsorted or a sorted T cell fraction (not recorded which). The CDR3 DNA sequence: TGCGCCAGCAGCTTGGCAGAAACTAACTATGGCTACACCTTC. Translation gives CASSLAETNYGYTF. Full variable domain (outside the CDR3, taken from reference TRBV5-1 and TRBJ1-2): KAGVTQTPRYLIKTRGQQVTLSCSPISGHRSVSWYQQTPGQGLQFLFEYFSETQRNKGNFPGRFSGRQFSNSRSEMNVSTLELGDSALYLCASSLAETNYGYTFGSGTRLTVV.